Each of the 23 T cell receptor beta chains below was sequenced from the same sample in a study of radiation and T cells in renal cell carcinoma. The time point is: blood 4 weeks post-SBRT, at nephrectomy. Treatment described: 15 Gy SBRT to primary tumor, nephrectomy 4 weeks later. Profiled with immunoSEQ multiplex PCR; TCRdb holds only in-frame clones, not every one. Here the sample spans about 78,000 clones, 80% to 90% being singletons. This specimen consisted of blood, obtained from a patient whose treatment included radiotherapy and nephrectomy. Every receptor here comes from a woman in her 70s with renal cell carcinoma.

This clone was observed a handful of times. The chain employs TRBV6-5 and TRBJ1-1; D unresolved. Germline V gene lookup returns CDR1 MNHEY and CDR2 SVGAGI. The CDR3 spans 14 residues. Trimming took off 0 bases at V and 5 bases at J, with 10 bases between the two ends. The CDR3 nucleotides read TGTGCCAGCAGTTACTCGAAGGTGGGTACTGAAGCTTTCTTT. Amino acid sequence: CASSYSKVGTEAFF.

The rearrangement joins TRBV7-2 to TRBJ2-5, with 8 bases matching TRBD1. In germline, CDR1 is SGHTA, CDR2 FQGNSA. CDR3 length: 15 amino acids. Trimming cost V 2 bases and J 2 bases; bases outside gene matches: 4. This CDR3 reads CASSLITGGQETQYF. For the CDR3, the DNA is TGTGCCAGCAGCTTAATAACAGGGGGACAAGAGACCCAGTACTTC.

In its sample, this clone was seen a few times. The chain carries TRBV5-1 and TRBJ1-3; D may be TRBD1 (6 bases). Per germline, CDR1 SGHRS and CDR2 YFSETQ. The CDR3 consists of 13 residues. The germline V and J ends were trimmed by 0 bases and 8 bases, with 9 bases remaining between them. This CDR3 reads CASSLDRVDTIYF. The CDR3 DNA is TGCGCCAGCAGCTTGGACAGGGTAGACACCATATATTTT.

A note on this clone: Within the sample, other DNA sequences also encode this same CDR3. The chain uses TRBV30 and TRBJ1-5; TRBD1 matches 8 bases. J lost 3 bases, V lost 3 bases, and 4 bases had no gene match. This CDR3 is built from 14 residues. The V gene's germline CDR1 is GTSNPN and CDR2 SVGIG (reference sequence). Here the CDR3 reads CAWSGTGPNQPQHF. The CDR3 DNA is TGTGCCTGGAGCGGGACAGGACCCAATCAGCCCCAGCATTTT.

This chain connects TRBV6-4 to TRBJ1-2, with 7 bases identical to TRBD1. The CDR3 loop spans 13 amino acids. Germline lookup yields CDR1 MRHNA and CDR2 SNTAGT. The V gene end was trimmed by 7 bases and the J gene end by 6 bases; junction bases not matched to a gene: 8. DNA for the CDR3: TGTGCCAGCAAATCCGGGACAGCCGATGGCTACACCTTC. This sequence encodes CASKSGTADGYTF.

The V call is TRBV6-5, the J call TRBJ2-5; D is ambiguous. The germline V gene encodes CDR1 MNHEY and CDR2 SVGAGI. V was cut by 6 bases and J by 7 bases, with 6 bases left in between. The CDR3 covers 10 residues. The CDR3 DNA follows: TGTGCCAGCAGGGTAGCGACCCAGTACTTC. Protein product: CASRVATQYF.

Only one count was recorded for this clone. This chain joins TRBV14 and TRBJ2-5; 8 bases fit TRBD2. Germline CDR1 and CDR2: SGHDN and FVKESK. Trimming at V came to 6 bases and at J to 1 base, leaving 4 bases not matched to a gene. This CDR3 spans 14 amino acids. The CDR3 here is CASRHTSGQETQYF. For the CDR3, the DNA is TGTGCCAGCAGACATACTAGCGGCCAAGAGACCCAGTACTTC.

The V call is TRBV30, the J call TRBJ2-5, with 12 bases lining up with TRBD1. This CDR3 has 16 amino acids. In germline, CDR1 is GTSNPN, CDR2 SVGIG (reference sequence). Germline trimming cut 2 bases from V and 1 base from J; bases unmatched to any gene: 5. In nucleotides, the CDR3 is TGTGCCTGGAGTAACCGGGACAGGGGGCTCCAAGAGACCCAGTACTTC. Its protein is CAWSNRDRGLQETQYF.

The rearrangement joins TRBV5-1 to TRBJ2-7; 8 bases agree with TRBD1. CDR3 length: 15 amino acids. The J segment lost 4 bases and the V segment lost 5 bases, leaving 11 bases of the junction unmatched. Germline V gene data show CDR1 as SGHRS and CDR2 as YFSETQ. CDR3 nucleotides: TGCGCCAGCAGATTCCTCGGACAGGGAGAATACGAGCAGTACTTC. Translation: CASRFLGQGEYEQYF.

The chain couples TRBV9 to TRBJ1-1; D gene unclear. This CDR3 is 16 amino acids long. Trimming cost V 4 bases and J 0 bases, with 16 bases left between them. Germline CDR1 and CDR2: SGDLS and YYNGEE. The CDR3 sequence: CASSSPKGVLNTEAFF. CDR3 nucleotide sequence: TGTGCCAGCAGCTCCCCGAAGGGCGTACTGAACACTGAAGCTTTCTTT.

The chain recombines TRBV7-2 with TRBJ1-6; unclear D gene. The V and J ends lost 4 bases and 7 bases respectively, with 11 bases between them. The CDR3 runs 14 residues. Germline assignment: CDR1 SGHTA and CDR2 FQGNSA. The CDR3 DNA reads as TGTGCCAGCAGCTCACCGACCCTCAATTCACCCCTCCACTTT. Translating gives CASSSPTLNSPLHF.

The gene calls are TRBV11-3 and TRBJ2-2, with D uncertain. Between the trimmed V and J ends, which lost 3 bases and 7 bases, there was a span of 9 bases. Germline CDR1 and CDR2: SGHNT and YENEEA. The length of the CDR3 is 13 residues. The CDR3 reads CASSLAAGGELFF. The CDR3 coding sequence is TGTGCCAGCAGCTTGGCTGCAGGCGGGGAGCTGTTTTTT.

Concerning this clone itself: An end of the junction differs from the germline gene, which may be a read error. This same CDR3 is encoded by further DNA sequences in the sample. V and J are TRBV7-9 and TRBJ2-7; TRBD1 agrees at 7 bases. Germline CDR1 and CDR2: SEHNR and FQNEAQ (reference sequence). The length of the CDR3 is 13 residues. The CDR3 DNA reads as TGTGCCAGCAGCTTAGAGGGGGCCGGGGAGCAATACTTC. This translates into CASSLEGAGEQYF.

The J gene is TRBJ2-5, the V gene TRBV7-9; TRBD2 matches 9 bases. V dropped 1 base and J dropped 6; count of bases not matched to a gene: 6. CDR3 length: 15 residues. From germline, CDR1 is SEHNR and CDR2 FQNEAQ (reference sequence). CDR3 sequence: CASSLGTSASKTQYF. CDR3 bases: TGTGCCAGCAGCTTAGGGACTAGCGCCTCCAAGACCCAGTACTTC.

The chain recombines TRBV5-6 with TRBJ1-5; maybe TRBD1 (5 bases). CDR3 length: 16 amino acids. Looked up from germline, CDR1 is SGHDT and CDR2 is YYEEEE. V gave up 2 bases and J gave up 5 bases, with 17 bases separating them. The CDR3: CASSFLGQNVDQPQHF. The CDR3 coding sequence is TGTGCCAGCAGCTTTCTGGGGCAGAATGTTGATCAGCCCCAGCATTTT.

This chain links TRBV20-1 with TRBJ2-5, with 8 bases identical to TRBD2. CDR1 is DFQATT and CDR2 is SNEGSKA in the germline V gene (reference sequence). This CDR3 has 11 residues. The V segment lost 6 bases and the J segment 5 bases; nucleotides outside the gene matches: 2. As DNA, the CDR3 is TGCAGTGCGGGACTAGGGGAGACCCAGTACTTC. Its translation is CSAGLGETQYF.

The V call is TRBV25-1, the J call TRBJ2-7, with TRBD1 identical over 8 bases. The length of the CDR3 is 15 residues. CDR1 MGHDK and CDR2 SYGVNS come from the germline V gene. V lost 3 bases and J lost 3; bases outside the gene matches: 7. The CDR3 protein is CASSDPQGAYYEQYF. As DNA, the CDR3 is TGTGCCAGCAGTGATCCCCAGGGGGCGTACTACGAGCAGTACTTC.

V usage is TRBV29-1 and J usage is TRBJ1-2; 7 bases are a match to TRBD1. The CDR3 covers 13 residues. Trimming took 6 bases from V and 5 from J; bases not matched to a gene: 9. Germline CDR1 and CDR2: SQVTM and ANQGSEA. In DNA form, the CDR3 reads TGCAGCGTGGGGACAGATTTGGGTTATGGCTACACCTTC. Its protein is CSVGTDLGYGYTF.

This clone was picked up one time. The chain employs TRBV19 and TRBJ1-5, with D possibly matching TRBD1 (5 bases). Trimming left V 3 bases short and J 6 bases short, with 6 bases between. This CDR3 contains 12 residues. CDR1 is LNHDA and CDR2 is SQIVND in the germline V gene (reference sequence). The CDR3 DNA reads TGTGCCAGTAGTATTGGGGGTCAGCCCCAGCATTTT. Amino acids: CASSIGGQPQHF. Full variable domain (rest looked up from reference TRBV19 and TRBJ1-5): DGGITQSPKYLFRKEGQNVTLSCEQNLNHDAMYWYRQDPGQGLRLIYYSQIVNDFQKGDIAEGYSVSREKKESFPLTVTSAQKNPTAFYLCASSIGGQPQHFGDGTRLSIL.

The V call is TRBV2, the J call TRBJ1-5, with TRBD1 matching 10 bases. The CDR3 runs to 18 residues. After removal of 4 bases from V and 0 bases from J, the junction contained 9 bases not matched to a gene. Germline-derived CDR1 and CDR2 are SNHLY and FYNNEI. CDR3: CASSASGQGPYSNQPQHF. The CDR3 DNA reads as TGTGCCAGCAGTGCTTCGGGACAGGGGCCGTATAGCAATCAGCCCCAGCATTTT.

The J gene is TRBJ2-3, the V gene TRBV2; 8 nucleotides match TRBD2. V gave up 7 bases and J gave up 2 bases; unmatched junction bases: 8. This CDR3 comprises 15 residues. Germline values: CDR1 SNHLY, CDR2 FYNNEI. As DNA, the CDR3 is TGTGCCAGCATGGTTCGCGGGGGGAACACAGATACGCAGTATTTT. It translates to CASMVRGGNTDTQYF.

This clone was seen a few times. The chain uses TRBV6-1 and TRBJ1-5; 10 bases agree with TRBD1. This CDR3 comprises 16 residues. CDR1 is MNHNS, CDR2 SASEGT, per germline. V was clipped by 0 bases and J by 7 bases; unmatched bases: 6. The chain's CDR3 is CASSEASTGGYQPQHF. The CDR3 DNA reads as TGTGCCAGCAGTGAAGCATCGACAGGGGGCTACCAGCCCCAGCATTTT.

This rearrangement joins TRBV19 to TRBJ2-7, with TRBD1 matching 8 bases. Germline CDR1 reads LNHDA; CDR2 reads SQIVND (reference sequence). J lost 0 bases, V lost 4 bases, and 14 bases had no gene match. CDR3 length: 18 amino acids. The CDR3: CASSRRTLRDRSSYEQYF. In DNA, the CDR3 is TGTGCCAGTAGTAGACGAACCCTCCGGGACAGGAGCTCCTACGAGCAGTACTTC.